Presented here are 24 T cell receptor beta chains from one specimen sequenced in a study of blood T cell repertoires in COVID-19. Sequencing was performed with immunoSEQ multiplex PCR; in TCRdb, only in-frame clones are kept and a portion is missing. The table includes some 20,000 clones, roughly 81% detected once. Sequencing was done on a sample of peripheral blood. These TCRs come from a man aged 55 to 70 with acute or convalescent COVID-19.

The chain employs TRBV5-1 and TRBJ2-3; possible D gene TRBD2, 6 bases. Germline V lookup: CDR1 SGHRS, CDR2 YFSETQ. The CDR3 covers 13 residues. V dropped 4 bases and J dropped 4 bases, with 10 bases sitting between them. Here the CDR3 reads CASSPSGADTQYF. The CDR3 bases are TGCGCCAGCAGCCCCTCGGGGGCAGATACGCAGTATTTT.

The V and J genes are TRBV18 and TRBJ1-1, with TRBD1 matching over 9 bases. The CDR3 is 15 amino acids. V lost 3 bases, J lost 6 bases, and 8 bases stayed unmatched. Germline loops: CDR1 KGHSH, CDR2 LQKENI. In DNA form, the CDR3 reads TGTGCCAGCTCACCTTTGGGACAGGGAAGGTCTGAAGCTTTCTTT. Protein: CASSPLGQGRSEAFF.

The V and J genes are TRBV5-1 and TRBJ2-5; 9 bases align to TRBD2. The CDR3 spans 14 residues. The germline V gene encodes CDR1 SGHRS and CDR2 YFSETQ. The junction had 3 bases not matched to a gene; V was cut back by 3 bases and J by 3 bases. CDR3 in amino acids: CASSWVAGEETQYF. As DNA, the CDR3 is TGCGCCAGCAGCTGGGTAGCGGGGGAAGAGACCCAGTACTTC. Drawing the rest from reference TRBV5-1 and TRBJ2-5, the complete variable domain is KAGVTQTPRYLIKTRGQQVTLSCSPISGHRSVSWYQQTPGQGLQFLFEYFSETQRNKGNFPGRFSGRQFSNSRSEMNVSTLELGDSALYLCASSWVAGEETQYFGPGTRLLVL.

The V and J genes are TRBV11-2 and TRBJ2-3; TRBD1 matches at 8 bases. CDR1 and CDR2 from the germline V gene are SGHAT and FQNNGV. With 4 bases clipped from V and 4 bases from J, the junction kept 10 bases outside the gene matches. The CDR3 extends over 16 amino acids. As DNA, the CDR3 is TGTGCCAGCAGCTCGGTCAGGGGGCCTGGGGCAGATACGCAGTATTTT. Its protein product is CASSSVRGPGADTQYF.

The chain employs TRBV7-2 and TRBJ2-3, with 8 bases lining up with TRBD2. Losses at the gene ends were 4 bases for V and 2 bases for J; bases not matched to a gene: 5. From germline, CDR1 is SGHTA and CDR2 FQGNSA. CDR3 length: 15 amino acids. CDR3 DNA sequence: TGTGCCAGCAGCTACGGACTAGCTTACACAGATACGCAGTATTTT. It is translated as CASSYGLAYTDTQYF. Full variable domain (remainder filled in from reference TRBV7-2 and TRBJ2-3): GAGVSQSPSNKVTEKGKDVELRCDPISGHTALYWYRQSLGQGLEFLIYFQGNSAPDKSGLPSDRFSAERTGGSVSTLTIQRTQQEDSAVYLCASSYGLAYTDTQYFGPGTRLTVL.

The table lists this clone with a count of one. This chain connects TRBV5-1 to TRBJ1-1; D might be TRBD1 (5 bases). CDR1 is SGHRS, CDR2 YFSETQ, per germline. CDR3 length equals 15 residues. Trimming cost V 1 base and J 1 base, with 11 bases left between them. The CDR3 reads CASSLYGGENTEAFF. The CDR3 DNA reads as TGCGCCAGCAGCTTGTACGGAGGGGAGAACACTGAAGCTTTCTTT.

The chain is built from TRBV19 and TRBJ1-5; D is unresolved. The CDR3 length is 15 residues. Germline CDR1 is LNHDA and CDR2 is SQIVND (reference sequence). Trimming removed 6 bases from V and 0 bases from J, with 12 bases in between. DNA of the CDR3: TGTGCCAGTAGAGGATGGGAGTATAGCAATCAGCCCCAGCATTTT. The encoded protein is CASRGWEYSNQPQHF.

This chain uses TRBV19 with TRBJ2-3, with 10 bases aligning to TRBD2. With 0 bases clipped from V and 2 bases from J, the junction kept 5 bases outside the gene matches. CDR1 LNHDA and CDR2 SQIVND come from the germline V gene (reference sequence). The CDR3 has 17 amino acids. CDR3 protein: CASSIDASGGSTDTQYF. The DNA of the CDR3 is TGTGCCAGTAGTATAGATGCTAGCGGGGGATCCACAGATACGCAGTATTTT.

This clone is medium-sized within its sample. The V call is TRBV6-6, the J call TRBJ2-2, with D unclear. Trimming took off 7 bases at V and 3 bases at J, with 6 bases between the two ends. CDR3 length: 12 amino acids. CDR1 is MNHNY and CDR2 is SVGAGI in the germline V gene (reference sequence). CDR3 coding DNA: TGTGCCAGCATCGCGGACACCGGGGAGCTGTTTTTT. Translated, it gives CASIADTGELFF.

V and J are TRBV7-9 and TRBJ1-2; D is uncertain. V was trimmed by 1 base and J by 4 bases, leaving 13 bases between them. The CDR3 contains 15 residues. Per germline, CDR1 SEHNR and CDR2 FQNEAQ (reference sequence). The CDR3 DNA sequence: TGTGCCAGCAGCTTAGGGGCAGGACTAAGCTATGGCTACACCTTC. Its protein is CASSLGAGLSYGYTF.

J is TRBJ2-7 and V is TRBV6-5; 10 bases are shared with TRBD2. Germline-derived CDR1 and CDR2 are MNHEY and SVGAGI. CDR3 length: 13 residues. CDR3: CAILGASGGIKYF. Written as DNA, the CDR3 is TGTGCTATTCTGGGGGCTAGCGGGGGTATCAAGTACTTC.

The chain joins TRBV29-1 to TRBJ1-4, with D possibly being TRBD1 (6 bases). From germline, CDR1 is SQVTM and CDR2 ANQGSEA. V was cut by 3 bases and J by 7 bases, with 12 bases left in between. CDR3 length: 13 amino acids. CDR3 bases: TGCAGCGTTGAGGAAAGGGGGGGTGAAAAACTGTTTTTT. Translating gives CSVEERGGEKLFF.

The chain carries TRBV30 and TRBJ1-4, with D perhaps TRBD1 (5 bases). Germline V gene lookup returns CDR1 GTSNPN and CDR2 SVGIG (reference sequence). V lost 1 base and J lost 7, with 10 bases in between. The CDR3 has 13 residues. The CDR3, as DNA: TGTGCCTGGAGTGGGTTGCAGGGTGAAAAACTGTTTTTT. This encodes CAWSGLQGEKLFF.

The V gene is TRBV4-1, the J gene TRBJ2-7, with 11 nucleotides matching TRBD1. Germline CDR1 and CDR2: MGHRA and YSYEKL. The CDR3 totals 14 residues. Unmatched junction bases numbered 10, after V lost 4 bases and J lost 11 bases. The CDR3 coding sequence is TGCGCCAGCAGCCTCGGACAGGGGGCCCGGGGAAAGTACTTC. It translates to CASSLGQGARGKYF.

This chain connects TRBV6-5 to TRBJ1-5; 10 positions agree with TRBD1. This CDR3 region has 15 residues. Germline loops: CDR1 MNHEY, CDR2 SVGAGI. V was pared by 5 bases and J by 3 bases, with 4 bases of the junction left unmatched. CDR3 sequence reads: CASSLGQGTNQPQHF. CDR3 nucleotides: TGTGCCAGCAGTCTGGGACAGGGGACCAATCAGCCCCAGCATTTT.

The chain couples TRBV9 to TRBJ1-1, with TRBD1 as a possible D gene (5 bases). V was trimmed by 4 bases and J by 1 base, leaving 14 bases between them. The CDR3 spans 15 residues. In germline, CDR1 is SGDLS, CDR2 YYNGEE. The CDR3 sequence is CASSSTATTNTEAFF. CDR3 DNA: TGTGCCAGCAGCTCGACAGCTACGACGAACACTGAAGCTTTCTTT.

V and J are TRBV7-9 and TRBJ1-2; TRBD1 matches at 8 bases. The V gene end was trimmed by 1 base and the J gene end by 8 bases; junction bases not matched to a gene: 6. Germline assignment: CDR1 SEHNR and CDR2 FQNEAQ (reference sequence). There are 14 residues in the CDR3. The DNA for the CDR3 is TGTGCCAGCAGCTTAGGACAGGGGCAAGAGGGCTACACCTTC. It yields the protein CASSLGQGQEGYTF.

The chain uses TRBV4-1 and TRBJ2-7; TRBD1 is a possible D gene (5 bases). Deletions cut 1 base from V and 4 bases from J, with 11 bases between. Germline V CDR1 and CDR2: MGHRA, YSYEKL. This CDR3 contains 14 residues. Written as DNA, the CDR3 is TGCGCCAGCAGCCAAGGCCAGGGCCTATACGAGCAGTACTTC. Translating gives CASSQGQGLYEQYF.

This clone was observed a single time. This chain links TRBV29-1 with TRBJ1-2; TRBD1 matches 8 bases. Germline V gene data show CDR1 as SQVTM and CDR2 as ANQGSEA. V gave up 7 bases and J gave up 3 bases; unmatched junction bases: 10. This CDR3 region has 14 residues. The CDR3 DNA reads as TGCAGCGCAGAACAGGGGGTCGGTTACTATGGCTACACCTTC. Translation gives CSAEQGVGYYGYTF.

The V gene is TRBV5-4, the J gene TRBJ2-5, with a tentative D call TRBD1 (5 bases). The V end was cut by 5 bases, the J end by 2 bases, with 13 bases between. The CDR3 is 14 amino acids. Germline V gene lookup returns CDR1 SGHNT and CDR2 YYREEE (reference sequence). DNA for the CDR3: TGTGCCAGCAGTCCAGGGAATGTTCAAGAGACCCAGTACTTC. Protein product: CASSPGNVQETQYF. Variable domain in full (rest from reference TRBV5-4 and TRBJ2-5): ETGVTQSPTHLIKTRGQQVTLRCSSQSGHNTVSWYQQALGQGPQFIFQYYREEENGRGNFPPRFSGLQFPNYSSELNVNALELDDSALYLCASSPGNVQETQYFGPGTRLLVL.

This chain uses TRBV9 with TRBJ2-5; D possibly corresponds to TRBD1 (6 bases). V lost 0 bases and J 3 bases, leaving 15 bases between the germline ends. Germline-derived CDR1 and CDR2 are SGDLS and YYNGEE. CDR3 length equals 16 residues. The CDR3 nucleotides are TGTGCCAGCAGCGTAGCTGGGGGACATACTGAAGAGACCCAGTACTTC. Translated: CASSVAGGHTEETQYF.

The CDR3 sequence is CATLSGGADDTQYF. CDR3 coding DNA: TGTGCCACCTTAAGCGGGGGGGCGGATGATACGCAGTATTTT. The chain links TRBV27 to TRBJ2-3; 10 bases match TRBD2. Unmatched junction bases numbered 10, after V lost 10 bases and J lost 6 bases. The length of the CDR3 is 14 residues. Per germline, CDR1 MNHEY and CDR2 SMNVEV (reference sequence).

The rearrangement joins TRBV28 to TRBJ1-5, with TRBD1 matching over 7 bases. The J segment lost 1 base and the V segment lost 7 bases, leaving 4 bases of the junction unmatched. Germline V lookup: CDR1 MDHEN, CDR2 SYDVKM. This CDR3 has 14 residues. Written as DNA, the CDR3 is TGTGCCAGCAATCAGGGGGTAAGCAATCAGCCCCAGCATTTT. This codes for CASNQGVSNQPQHF. The variable domain in full, with the rest retrieved from reference TRBV28 and TRBJ1-5, is DVKVTQSSRYLVKRTGEKVFLECVQDMDHENMFWYRQDPGLGLRLIYFSYDVKMKEKGDIPEGYSVSREKKERFSLILESASTNQTSMYLCASNQGVSNQPQHFGDGTRLSIL.

V gene TRBV12-5 combines with J gene TRBJ1-2; 9 positions agree with TRBD1. V dropped 7 bases and J dropped 6; count of bases not matched to a gene: 15. Per germline, CDR1 LGHNT and CDR2 FRNRAP. The CDR3 spans 16 residues. The CDR3 reads CASAAAGTGREDGYTF. CDR3 coding DNA: TGTGCTAGTGCCGCCGCCGGGACAGGGCGAGAAGATGGCTACACCTTC. The complete variable domain, with remaining parts taken from reference TRBV12-5 and TRBJ1-2, reads DARVTQTPRHKVTEMGQEVTMRCQPILGHNTVFWYRQTMMQGLELLAYFRNRAPLDDSGMPKDRFSAEMPDATLATLKIQPSEPRDSAVYFCASAAAGTGREDGYTFGSGTRLTVV.